Sequencing of this T cell receptor beta chain was carried out in a study of shared clonotypes between healthy human individuals (dated by TCRdb to 2019 to 2021). With respect to the entire study: A few men and two women, aged 18 to 49 years, made up the cohort. Between about 0.94 and 8.9 billion PBMCs per donor were obtained by leukapheresis. Blood TCR repertoires of about five healthy adults were deeply sequenced to estimate repertoire size and the extent of clonotype sharing between individuals. For each donor, three plates each were used for CD4 naive and CD4 memory, two plates were used for CD8 naive, and one plate was used for CD8 memory. To increase sequencing depth and limit assay-specific biases, TCR repertoire library preparation and sequencing were carried out by different laboratories using diverse techniques. Results the study describes overall, beyond this receptor: Sampling was restricted to blood, and TCR repertoires in tissues likely differ from the TCR repertoires found in blood. Incomplete sequencing was indicated by rarefaction of sorted-subset datasets, despite the large sequencing depth. Based on pairwise subsampling, the degree of clonotype sharing among donors was expected to be affected by sequencing depth. Sharing across several donors was observed for about 5% of naive CD4, over 3% of naive CD8, about 2.5% of memory CD4, and about 0.38% of memory CD8 clonotypes. Because the study included a small number of donors, the genetic and exposure-history diversity represented was limited. Higher generation probabilities were observed for clonotypes shared by all four sorted-subset donors than for non-shared clonotypes. Naive subsets generally had larger estimated clonotype richness than memory subsets.

Concerning this clone itself: The clone's antigen remains unknown. Per-nucleotide qualities are absent, and no much larger clonotype sits a single base away.

The CDR3 spans 14 residues, from the cysteine through the phenylalanine. CDR3 DNA only is kept here, 42 bases in frame from base 1. V sheds 2 bases and J sheds 4 bases, leaving 9 bases between their ends. The germline V gene supplies CDR1 MDHEN and CDR2 SYDVKM. TCR CDR3 regions were amplified from genomic DNA by multiplex PCR using the deep immunoSEQ assay. Genomic DNA extracted from each cell subset was distributed evenly over all wells of several immunoSEQ 96-well plates, and each plate served as one replicate. For sorted subsets, approximately 0.2 ug of genomic DNA, equivalent to some 33,000 T cell genomes, went into each replicate PCR. Purified libraries were quantified with a Qubit 3.0 fluorometer, sized on a Bioanalyzer 2100, and re-quantified with the KAPA Library Quantification kit. Each immunoSEQ 96-well plate was sequenced on its own single-read 150-cycle Illumina NextSeq 550 flow cell. The source study handled its data this way. Because only junctional sequences without quality scores were contained in the immunoSEQ output, filtering matching that applied to full-length reads could not be performed. To assign V/J genes and CDR3, sequences were annotated against IMGT germline references using PyIR, a Python wrapper for IgBLAST v1.9. Any read was removed if the V/J assignment was weak (E-value above 1e-6), the CDR3 was missing, or the read contained stop codons, out-of-frame junctions, or ambiguous translated residues. A V3J clonotype was defined by an identical inferred V gene, J gene, and CDR3 amino acid sequence. The percentage overlap between two repertoires was calculated by dividing the number of shared unique clonotypes by the size of the smaller repertoire. Three approaches were used to assess repertoire richness: RTK rarefaction, the Chao1 estimator, and Recon v2.1 estimates of unobserved clonotypes. For all TCRbeta clonotypes obtained by the gDNA method from a few donors, generation probabilities were computed with OLGA. The clones in this table, taken by TCRdb from immuneACCESS, are in-frame only. Not every clone is retained; where verified, under half of the shortfall comes from an unresolved V gene, and the cause of the rest is unknown. V and J calls and clone size are as listed in that table; D and trimming were resolved from the DNA. The sample table records 1 million to 1.2 million clones; approximately 77% of these occur just once. In total, the top ten clones hold 0.89% of the sample.

The donors were healthy, HIV-negative adults who had no recently reported acute infections or vaccinations. Every donor was a Caucasian adult residing in Nashville, Tennessee, USA. CD4+ T cells were enriched through magnetic negative selection, after which naive cells were positively selected on CD45RA and the remaining negative fraction served as the memory subset. Blood was obtained by leukapheresis, after which PBMCs were separated by Ficoll-Histopaque density gradient centrifugation and cryopreserved in liquid nitrogen vapor phase. Analytical flow cytometry was used to check the purity and quantity of every magnetically sorted T cell population. From each sorted fraction, genomic DNA was isolated and quantified by UV absorbance on a Nanodrop 2000c.

This chain is built from TRBV28 and TRBJ1-3, with the identity of the D gene unclear. Sequencing was performed on memory CD4+ T cells from PBMCs. This sample's cell subset or site label indicates: CD45RA-negative fraction. The TCR comes from a man younger than 30 in good health. Some clones in this sample may be carry-over from other donors' samples. The CDR3 loop reads CASSLIGRGNTIYF. The DNA is as follows: TGTGCCAGCAGTTTAATAGGGAGGGGAAACACCATATATTTT. With the rest looked up from the reference TRBV28 and TRBJ1-3 genes rather than sequenced, the full variable domain is DVKVTQSSRYLVKRTGEKVFLECVQDMDHENMFWYRQDPGLGLRLIYFSYDVKMKEKGDIPEGYSVSREKKERFSLILESASTNQTSMYLCASSLIGRGNTIYFGEGSWLTVV.